Listed here are 5 T cell receptor beta chains from one sample, sequenced in a study of CD8+ T cells in alopecia areata. Extracted from the samples, RNA was reverse transcribed into cDNA to serve as the sequencing template. Method: immunoSEQ multiplex PCR; TCRdb's copy keeps in-frame clones and lacks some. In the table there are around 200,000 clones, around three fifths of which are singletons. Treatment denoted: oral pan-JAK inhibitor, 5-10 mg twice daily. The sequencing here drew on CD8+ T cells sorted from blood, taken at week 24, from a patient treated with tofacitinib. All receptors derive from a human donor with alopecia areata.

This clone was observed a few times. The rearrangement links TRBV7-6 to TRBJ2-3, with D possibly being TRBD1 (6 bases). Germline V gene data show CDR1 as SGHVS and CDR2 as FNYEAQ. V was pared by 5 bases and J by 0 bases, with 21 bases between. CDR3 length: 18 residues. The CDR3 spells CASSLRQDYDSSTDTQYF. DNA for the CDR3: TGTGCCAGCAGCCTTCGACAGGATTATGACTCTAGCACAGATACGCAGTATTTT.

The rearrangement links TRBV7-9 to TRBJ1-1; D not certain. The CDR3 spans 13 residues. Germline V lookup: CDR1 SEHNR, CDR2 FQNEAQ (reference sequence). Trimming shortened V by 4 bases and J by 1 base, and 7 bases separated the two germline ends. The CDR3 is CASSSHKNTEAFF. The CDR3 DNA reads TGTGCCAGCAGCTCGCACAAGAACACTGAAGCTTTCTTT. Complete variable domain (other parts from reference TRBV7-9 and TRBJ1-1): DTGVSQNPRHKITKRGQNVTFRCDPISEHNRLYWYRQTLGQGPEFLTYFQNEAQLEKSRLLSDRFSAERPKGSFSTLEIQRTEQGDSAMYLCASSSHKNTEAFFGQGTRLTVV.

This clone turned up a few times. This chain uses TRBV29-1 with TRBJ2-1; either TRBD1 or TRBD2 may supply D (5 bases each). The V gene's germline CDR1 is SQVTM and CDR2 ANQGSEA. The CDR3 covers 14 residues. With 5 bases removed from V and 0 bases from J, the gap between germline ends came to 11 bases. The CDR3: CSVSAGSSYNEQFF. DNA of the CDR3: TGCAGCGTTTCGGCAGGGAGCTCCTACAATGAGCAGTTCTTC.

The table lists this clone with a count of one. The V and J genes are TRBV7-9 and TRBJ1-1; no reliable D call. CDR3 length: 10 residues. V lost 4 bases, J lost 8 bases, and 5 bases lay in between. Germline V CDR1 and CDR2: SEHNR, FQNEAQ (reference sequence). The chain's CDR3 is CASSSGEAFF. The DNA for the CDR3 is TGTGCCAGCAGCTCCGGGGAAGCTTTCTTT.

The chain is built from TRBV7-9 and TRBJ1-1; 7 bases map to TRBD1. This CDR3 is 19 amino acids long. The V gene end was trimmed by 3 bases and the J gene end by 1 base; junction bases not matched to a gene: 17. The germline V gene encodes CDR1 SEHNR and CDR2 FQNEAQ (reference sequence). The CDR3 loop is CASSFNPLDRPGPNTEAFF. Written as DNA, the CDR3 is TGTGCCAGCAGCTTCAACCCACTGGACAGGCCAGGCCCGAACACTGAAGCTTTCTTT.